Each of the 5 T cell receptor beta chains below was sequenced from the same sample in a study of neoadjuvant anti-PD-1 for oral cavity cancer. Only in-frame clones appear in the TCRdb table, and some are missing; sequencing was by immunoSEQ multiplex PCR. The table records around 62,000 clones, approximately 79% of them present only once. The sequencing here drew on PBMCs, taken before nivolumab (anti-PD-1) treatment. The receptors were sampled from a person aged 40 to 85 with oral cavity squamous cell carcinoma.

CDR3 protein: CASSLGQSHPGGETQYF. The CDR3, as DNA: TGTGCCAGCAGCTTAGGTCAGAGCCACCCGGGGGGAGAGACCCAGTACTTC. This chain links TRBV11-3 with TRBJ2-5; the match to TRBD2 covers 7 bases. The V gene's germline CDR1 is SGHNT and CDR2 YENEEA. This CDR3 has 17 residues. The V gene end was trimmed by 1 base and the J gene end by 4 bases; junction bases not matched to a gene: 12.

The sample holds many counts of this clone. The chain couples TRBV6-4 to TRBJ1-2; 8 nucleotides align to TRBD1. This CDR3 has 15 residues. Per germline, CDR1 MRHNA and CDR2 SNTAGT. Germline trimming cut 6 bases from V and 4 bases from J; bases unmatched to any gene: 10. The CDR3, as DNA: TGTGCCAGCAGACAATCCCCAGGGGGCGGCTATGGCTACACCTTC. Translating it yields CASRQSPGGGYGYTF.

This clone was seen more than once but under ten times. The gene calls are TRBV4-1 and TRBJ2-7; D might be TRBD1 (6 bases). This CDR3 has 17 amino acids. CDR1 and CDR2 from the germline V gene are MGHRA and YSYEKL. Trimming took off 0 bases at V and 1 base at J, with 16 bases between the two ends. The CDR3 loop is CASSQDRAGVGSYEQYF. In DNA, the CDR3 is TGCGCCAGCAGCCAAGATCGGGCAGGGGTCGGGTCCTACGAGCAGTACTTC.

The V call is TRBV10-2, the J call TRBJ1-3; 10 bases agree with TRBD1. With V trimmed by 6 bases and J by 4 bases, 3 bases remained unmatched. CDR3 length: 14 amino acids. The germline gives CDR1 WSHSY, CDR2 SAAADI. The chain's CDR3 is CASRDRGAGNTIYF. DNA of the CDR3: TGCGCCAGCAGGGACAGGGGGGCAGGAAACACCATATATTTT.

This rearrangement joins TRBV7-8 to TRBJ2-1; 11 positions match TRBD2. This CDR3 spans 16 amino acids. Looked up from germline, CDR1 is SGHVS and CDR2 is FQNEAQ. Trimming removed 5 bases from V and 7 bases from J; junction bases left unmatched: 10. Here the CDR3 reads CASSPELAGARNEQFF. The CDR3, as DNA: TGTGCCAGCAGCCCCGAACTAGCGGGGGCGAGGAATGAGCAGTTCTTC.